The next 18 T cell receptor beta chains were all read from a single sample in a study of cytomegalovirus exposure and HLA in healthy donors. Primers included in the PCR were 60 Vbeta and 13 Jbeta primers. The assay was immunoSEQ multiplex PCR, and TCRdb's table has in-frame clones only and misses some. The data hold over 150,000 clones, with more than 70% observed a single time. The sequenced material came from PBMCs. These receptors were taken from a male donor in good health and CMV-seronegative.

This clone was seen only a few times. The J gene is TRBJ2-3, the V gene TRBV19; 7 nucleotides align to TRBD1. The germline V gene encodes CDR1 LNHDA and CDR2 SQIVND (reference sequence). Trimming took 4 bases from V and 1 from J; bases not matched to a gene: 5. The CDR3 is 15 amino acids. The CDR3 DNA reads as TGTGCCAGTAGTACTCGACAGGGAGGCACAGATACGCAGTATTTT. Residues: CASSTRQGGTDTQYF.

V usage is TRBV7-9 and J usage is TRBJ2-7; 8 bases agree with TRBD2. The germline V gene encodes CDR1 SEHNR and CDR2 FQNEAQ (reference sequence). The J segment lost 4 bases and the V segment lost 5 bases, leaving 13 bases of the junction unmatched. This CDR3 spans 16 amino acids. In nucleotides, the CDR3 is TGTGCCAGCAGCGCCCCCCTTATGCTAGCGGGTTACGAGCAGTACTTC. Residues: CASSAPLMLAGYEQYF.

The J gene is TRBJ1-1, the V gene TRBV28, with 7 bases fitting TRBD1. With 3 bases clipped from V and 6 bases from J, the junction kept 7 bases outside the gene matches. CDR1 MDHEN and CDR2 SYDVKM come from the germline V gene. This CDR3 comprises 14 residues. Here the CDR3 reads CASSLGQPSSEAFF. CDR3 coding DNA: TGTGCCAGCAGTTTGGGACAGCCCTCGTCTGAAGCTTTCTTT.

The gene calls are TRBV19 and TRBJ2-3, with a tentative D call TRBD1 (5 bases). CDR1 and CDR2 (germline): LNHDA, SQIVND (reference sequence). The CDR3 consists of 16 residues. V dropped 2 bases and J dropped 0 bases, with 12 bases sitting between them. CDR3 in amino acids: CASSIQGRASTDTQYF. The CDR3 coding sequence is TGTGCCAGTAGTATACAGGGTCGTGCTAGCACAGATACGCAGTATTTT.

The rearrangement uses TRBV10-3 and TRBJ1-5, with unresolved D. The germline CDR1 and CDR2 sequences are ENHRY and SYGVKD. V lost 5 bases, J lost 3 bases, and 8 bases lay in between. The CDR3 length is 13 residues. As DNA, the CDR3 is TGTGCCATCAGTCCCGACAACAATCAGCCCCAGCATTTT. Its protein is CAISPDNNQPQHF.

The chain uses TRBV6-4 and TRBJ2-5; D unresolved. CDR3 length equals 13 residues. Between the trimmed V and J ends, which lost 2 bases and 4 bases, there was a span of 8 bases. Per germline, CDR1 MRHNA and CDR2 SNTAGT. The DNA of the CDR3 is TGTGCCAGCAGTGACCGAGATGGAGAGACCCAGTACTTC. Its protein product is CASSDRDGETQYF.

J is TRBJ2-2 and V is TRBV23-1, with D possibly TRBD2 on 6 matching bases. TRBV23-1 is designated an ORF whose function remains uncertain. V lost 2 bases to trimming and J lost 0 bases, with 7 bases between them. The CDR3 runs to 15 residues. The CDR3 DNA reads as TGCGCCAGCAGTCAACGGGACTCGAACACCGGGGAGCTGTTTTTT. Protein product: CASSQRDSNTGELFF.

The J gene is TRBJ2-7, the V gene TRBV5-1; 11 nucleotides match TRBD1. V lost 3 bases, J lost 5 bases, and 13 bases stayed unmatched. The CDR3 runs to 17 residues. Germline values: CDR1 SGHRS, CDR2 YFSETQ. CDR3 region: CASSSGGTGGVFHEQYF. The CDR3 nucleotides are TGCGCCAGCAGCTCGGGCGGGACAGGGGGTGTCTTCCACGAGCAGTACTTC.

The chain is built from TRBV6-5 and TRBJ1-2; D is unclear. The CDR3 is 14 amino acids. Trimming cost V 5 bases and J 7 bases, with 17 bases left between them. Germline lookup yields CDR1 MNHEY and CDR2 SVGAGI. The CDR3 is CASSPGAIKGGYTF. The CDR3 coding sequence is TGTGCCAGCAGTCCGGGAGCTATAAAGGGTGGCTACACCTTC.

V and J are TRBV19 and TRBJ2-7; TRBD1 matches 9 bases. Germline V gene data show CDR1 as LNHDA and CDR2 as SQIVND (reference sequence). Losses at the gene ends were 3 bases for V and 6 bases for J; bases not matched to a gene: 12. The CDR3 is 16 residues long. CDR3 loop: CASSMYSGGQGSEQYF. In DNA, the CDR3 is TGTGCCAGTAGTATGTACTCGGGGGGACAGGGCTCCGAGCAGTACTTC.

The genes are TRBV27 and TRBJ1-1; 7 bases map to TRBD1. The germline V gene has CDR1 MNHEY and CDR2 SMNVEV (reference sequence). The CDR3 is made up of 15 amino acids. After removal of 5 bases from V and 1 base from J, the junction contained 7 bases not matched to a gene. This CDR3 is CASSPEQGRNTEAFF. CDR3 DNA sequence: TGTGCCAGCAGTCCGGAACAGGGGAGGAACACTGAAGCTTTCTTT.

This chain links TRBV4-2 with TRBJ1-5; D gene ambiguous. Germline values: CDR1 LGHNA, CDR2 YNFKEQ. CDR3 length equals 14 residues. V gave up 1 base and J gave up 2 bases, with 6 bases separating them. The DNA for the CDR3 is TGTGCCAGCAGCCAAGTGCGGGGCAATCAGCCCCAGCATTTT. Its protein product is CASSQVRGNQPQHF.

The chain links TRBV5-1 to TRBJ2-7, with 7 bases fitting TRBD1. The germline CDR1 and CDR2 sequences are SGHRS and YFSETQ. The CDR3 length is 14 residues. The V gene end was trimmed by 6 bases and the J gene end by 0 bases; junction bases not matched to a gene: 6. DNA for the CDR3: TGCGCCAGCACCTACGGGACAGCCTCCTACGAGCAGTACTTC. Protein product: CASTYGTASYEQYF.

V and J are TRBV19 and TRBJ1-1; D is unclear. There are 12 residues in the CDR3. V gave up 5 bases and J gave up 0 bases, with 4 bases separating them. Germline V CDR1 and CDR2: LNHDA, SQIVND (reference sequence). CDR3 DNA sequence: TGTGCCAGTAGTGTTATGAACACTGAAGCTTTCTTT. This encodes CASSVMNTEAFF.

A single count supports this clone. The chain has TRBV5-1 and TRBJ2-1; the D gene is possibly TRBD2 (6 bases). Per germline, CDR1 SGHRS and CDR2 YFSETQ. The CDR3 loop spans 13 amino acids. V lost 4 bases and J 3 bases, leaving 8 bases between the germline ends. CDR3 coding DNA: TGCGCCAGCAGCGCGGGACTCTACAATGAGCAGTTCTTC. Translation gives CASSAGLYNEQFF.

The J gene is TRBJ1-4, the V gene TRBV5-6, with 10 bases that match TRBD1. J gave up 7 bases and V 1 base, and 7 bases lay outside the gene matches. The germline gives CDR1 SGHDT, CDR2 YYEEEE. This CDR3 region has 16 residues. CDR3 in DNA: TGTGCCAGCAGCTTGTGGGCGAGGGACAGGGGTGAAAAACTGTTTTTT. Translating it yields CASSLWARDRGEKLFF.

V usage is TRBV5-1 and J usage is TRBJ2-2; D call uncertain. The CDR3 has 15 amino acids. The V gene lost 5 bases and the J gene lost 0 bases, with 11 bases spanning the gap. Looked up from germline, CDR1 is SGHRS and CDR2 is YFSETQ. CDR3 DNA sequence: TGCGCCAGCAGTCAATCGGTGGCGAACACCGGGGAGCTGTTTTTT. This translates into CASSQSVANTGELFF.

The chain uses TRBV9 and TRBJ2-1; TRBD1 agrees at 8 bases. Trimming at V came to 2 bases and at J to 9 bases, leaving 4 bases not matched to a gene. Per germline, CDR1 SGDLS and CDR2 YYNGEE. The CDR3 has 13 residues. CDR3 bases: TGTGCCAGCAGCGTCCGACAGGGGAGTGAGCAGTTCTTC. It codes for CASSVRQGSEQFF.